These 25 T cell receptor beta chains share one sample of origin, sequenced in a study of blood T cell repertoires in COVID-19 (dated by TCRdb to about 2020). Library preparation employed the immunoSEQ multiplex PCR assay. Here the immuneACCESS table is served through TCRdb, limited to in-frame sequences with V and J called. Missing clones are a known gap in these copies; in checked studies unresolved V genes cover under half, and the rest lacks a known reason. This sample comprises about 200,000 clones, 80% to 85% of them detected only once. Around 19% of the sample lies in the top ten. The sequencing input was peripheral blood. These receptors were collected from a human donor in a cohort sampled during active COVID-19.

The chain links TRBV7-9 to TRBJ2-3, with D possibly TRBD1 on 6 matching bases. Trimming shortened V by 5 bases and J by 1 base, and 13 bases separated the two germline ends. The germline V gene has CDR1 SEHNR and CDR2 FQNEAQ (reference sequence). CDR3 length: 15 amino acids. The CDR3 sequence: CASSQGLGRTDTQYF. For the CDR3, the DNA is TGTGCCAGCAGCCAGGGGCTCGGGCGCACAGATACGCAGTATTTT.

The gene calls are TRBV19 and TRBJ1-2; maybe TRBD1 (5 bases). The CDR3 length is 17 residues. Germline V gene sequence: CDR1 LNHDA, CDR2 SQIVND (reference sequence). Trimming took off 5 bases at V and 4 bases at J, with 23 bases between the two ends. Here the CDR3 DNA reads TGTGCCAGTAGTGATCTATGGGGCTCTGAAGGGATCTATGGCTACACCTTC. Protein: CASSDLWGSEGIYGYTF.

The chain is built from TRBV5-1 and TRBJ1-4, with 8 bases that match TRBD1. The CDR3 length is 16 residues. Unmatched junction bases numbered 10, after V lost 1 base and J lost 8 bases. From germline, CDR1 is SGHRS and CDR2 YFSETQ. CDR3 sequence (DNA): TGCGCCAGCAGCTTGCCCGGTGGACAGGGTGGCGAAAAACTGTTTTTT. Translated: CASSLPGGQGGEKLFF.

V usage is TRBV18 and J usage is TRBJ2-5; possibly TRBD2 for D (6 bases). V was clipped by 2 bases and J by 5 bases, with 12 bases between them. Germline CDR1 reads KGHSH; CDR2 reads LQKENI. This CDR3 spans 14 amino acids. The CDR3 DNA follows: TGTGCCAGCTCACCAGGAGGGTACGGCGAGACCCAGTACTTC. As protein: CASSPGGYGETQYF.

In this sample, this clone turned up once. The sample contains more than one DNA sequence encoding this CDR3. V and J are TRBV29-1 and TRBJ1-5; 7 nucleotides line up with TRBD1. With 5 bases clipped from V and 5 bases from J, the junction kept 3 bases outside the gene matches. Per germline, CDR1 SQVTM and CDR2 ANQGSEA. The CDR3 loop spans 12 amino acids. Written as DNA, the CDR3 is TGCAGCGTTAGGACAGGAGATCAGCCCCAGCATTTT. As protein: CSVRTGDQPQHF.

A word on this clone: An end of the junction differs from the germline gene, which may be a read error. V and J are TRBV4-1 and TRBJ1-1; a weak D match, TRBD1 (6 bases). The CDR3 extends over 15 amino acids. CDR1 and CDR2 (germline): MGHRA, YSYEKL. The CDR3 nucleotides read TGCGCCAGCGGCCAAGGGGGGGGGTCTTTTGCTGAAGCTTTCTTT. It encodes CASGQGGGSFAEAFF.

This clone was detected only a few times. The chain employs TRBV28 and TRBJ1-1; D is possibly TRBD1 (6 bases). Looked up from germline, CDR1 is MDHEN and CDR2 is SYDVKM. CDR3 size: 14 residues. V shed 6 bases and J shed 7 bases, with 18 bases lying between them. This CDR3 is CASSLRDRGGEAFF. CDR3 nucleotide sequence: TGTGCCAGCAGCCTACGGGATAGGGGGGGTGAAGCTTTCTTT. The full variable domain, rest sourced from reference TRBV28 and TRBJ1-1, is DVKVTQSSRYLVKRTGEKVFLECVQDMDHENMFWYRQDPGLGLRLIYFSYDVKMKEKGDIPEGYSVSREKKERFSLILESASTNQTSMYLCASSLRDRGGEAFFGQGTRLTVV.

The CDR3 DNA is TGTGCCAGCAGCGTAGATAGGAAGAGACAGGGGGCGCTCCCTGAAGCTTTCTTT. Translation gives CASSVDRKRQGALPEAFF. The chain carries TRBV9 and TRBJ1-1; 10 bases are a match to TRBD1. J lost 6 bases, V lost 0 bases, and 14 bases had no gene match. Germline CDR1 SGDLS, CDR2 YYNGEE. CDR3 size: 18 residues.

The chain joins TRBV29-1 to TRBJ1-1, with 7 bases identical to TRBD1. The germline V gene has CDR1 SQVTM and CDR2 ANQGSEA. V lost 5 bases and J lost 1; bases outside the gene matches: 7. This CDR3 spans 14 amino acids. The chain's CDR3 is CSVSSGGRNTEAFF. For the CDR3, the DNA is TGCAGCGTTTCCTCAGGGGGTCGGAACACTGAAGCTTTCTTT.

The DNA for the CDR3 is TGTGCCAGCAGCGTAGTACAGGGGAGCACTGAAGCTTTCTTT. This translates into CASSVVQGSTEAFF. The chain has TRBV9 and TRBJ1-1; 7 positions agree with TRBD1. Germline CDR1 is SGDLS and CDR2 is YYNGEE. Unmatched junction bases numbered 3, after V lost 0 bases and J lost 4 bases. There are 14 residues in the CDR3.

The chain employs TRBV2 and TRBJ1-1; D is perhaps TRBD1 (5 bases). V lost 8 bases and J lost 0, with 10 bases in between. Looked up from germline, CDR1 is SNHLY and CDR2 is FYNNEI. The CDR3 consists of 13 residues. For the CDR3, the DNA is TGTGCCAGCGGGGGAGGGGTGAACACTGAAGCTTTCTTT. Translation gives CASGGGVNTEAFF.

This clone showed up just once. The V and J genes are TRBV14 and TRBJ2-3, with D tentatively TRBD2 (6 bases). The V gene's germline CDR1 is SGHDN and CDR2 FVKESK. The CDR3 is 16 amino acids. Trimming stripped 2 bases from V and 4 bases from J, with 16 bases between. The CDR3 loop reads CASSQPRGLRADTQYF. The CDR3 nucleotides are TGTGCCAGCAGCCAACCCCGGGGGTTGCGGGCAGATACGCAGTATTTT.

This clone has only a few counts. The J gene is TRBJ1-4, the V gene TRBV7-2; D gene ambiguous. The CDR3 loop spans 15 amino acids. The V end lost 5 bases, the J end lost 7 bases, and 17 bases lay between the germline ends. Germline loops: CDR1 SGHTA, CDR2 FQGNSA. CDR3 protein: CASSLGVWGGEKLFF. CDR3 nucleotides: TGTGCCAGCAGCCTGGGTGTCTGGGGAGGTGAAAAACTGTTTTTT.

V gene TRBV11-2 combines with J gene TRBJ1-6; D call uncertain. The V end was cut by 5 bases, the J end by 5 bases, with 7 bases between. The CDR3 extends over 13 amino acids. CDR1 SGHAT and CDR2 FQNNGV come from the germline V gene. The chain's CDR3 is CASSPPNNSPLHF. CDR3 sequence (DNA): TGTGCCAGCAGCCCCCCTAATAATTCACCCCTCCACTTT.

This clone turned up a few times. J is TRBJ1-2 and V is TRBV30; 7 bases fit TRBD1. With V trimmed by 3 bases and J by 6 bases, 10 bases remained unmatched. The CDR3 runs to 14 residues. In germline, CDR1 is GTSNPN, CDR2 SVGIG (reference sequence). The CDR3 is CAWSRQGMEDGYTF. The CDR3 nucleotides are TGTGCCTGGAGCAGACAGGGAATGGAGGATGGCTACACCTTC.

The chain is built from TRBV19 and TRBJ2-2; D may be TRBD1 (5 bases). CDR3 length: 14 amino acids. Germline CDR1 LNHDA, CDR2 SQIVND (reference sequence). V shed 4 bases and J shed 7 bases, with 13 bases lying between them. The CDR3 spells CASSKGLPVGELFF. The CDR3 nucleotides are TGTGCCAGTAGTAAGGGGCTACCAGTCGGGGAGCTGTTTTTT.

The chain carries TRBV12-3 or TRBV12-4 and TRBJ2-1; no definite D call. V was clipped by 6 bases and J by 3 bases, with 9 bases between them. This CDR3 contains 13 residues. CDR3 region: CASRVRNYNEQFF. As DNA, the CDR3 is TGTGCCAGCAGGGTCAGGAACTACAATGAGCAGTTCTTC.

The J gene is TRBJ2-6, the V gene TRBV2; TRBD1 matches 10 bases. CDR1 and CDR2 (germline): SNHLY, FYNNEI. Trimming cost V 6 bases and J 8 bases; bases outside gene matches: 4. The CDR3 covers 14 residues. CDR3 nucleotides: TGTGCCAGCAGCGCGGACAGGGGGACCAACGTCCTGACTTTC. Amino acids: CASSADRGTNVLTF.

V usage is TRBV19 and J usage is TRBJ1-1; the D is unclear. CDR1 and CDR2 from the germline V gene are LNHDA and SQIVND (reference sequence). The V and J ends lost 5 bases and 6 bases respectively, with 16 bases between them. This CDR3 region has 14 residues. CDR3 DNA: TGTGCCAGTAGTCTCGACGGGTCCGGGGCTGAAGCTTTCTTT. Translating gives CASSLDGSGAEAFF.

The rearrangement uses TRBV5-1 and TRBJ2-3; 7 nucleotides line up with TRBD1. The CDR3 is 14 residues long. Germline CDR1 is SGHRS and CDR2 is YFSETQ. Trimming cost V 0 bases and J 6 bases; bases outside gene matches: 4. CDR3 sequence reads: CASSLEGAGDTQYF. The CDR3 DNA sequence: TGCGCCAGCAGCTTGGAGGGGGCCGGGGATACGCAGTATTTT.

This clone was counted a single time. The V gene is TRBV18, the J gene TRBJ2-3; 8 positions match TRBD2. V dropped 1 base and J dropped 5; count of bases not matched to a gene: 11. The germline V gene has CDR1 KGHSH and CDR2 LQKENI. This CDR3 contains 17 residues. CDR3 in amino acids: CASSPLIRGGRRDTQYF. As DNA, the CDR3 is TGTGCCAGCTCACCACTTATTCGGGGGGGCAGAAGAGATACGCAGTATTTT.

The gene calls are TRBV6-5 and TRBJ1-1; D is uncertain. CDR1 and CDR2 from the germline V gene are MNHEY and SVGAGI. Trimming left V 5 bases short and J 0 bases short, with 10 bases between. This CDR3 region has 14 residues. CDR3 DNA: TGTGCCAGCAGTCTGGCCATCATGAACACTGAAGCTTTCTTT. As protein: CASSLAIMNTEAFF.

The rearrangement links TRBV2 to TRBJ1-4; D not resolved. The CDR3 is made up of 12 amino acids. Germline V gene sequence: CDR1 SNHLY, CDR2 FYNNEI. Trimming cost V 8 bases and J 7 bases, with 11 bases left between them. CDR3 protein: CASAPEAEKLFF. DNA of the CDR3: TGTGCCAGCGCGCCTGAGGCTGAAAAACTGTTTTTT.

The chain recombines TRBV5-1 with TRBJ2-5; TRBD1 might be the D (5 bases). V was trimmed by 7 bases and J by 5 bases, leaving 18 bases between them. Germline V gene lookup returns CDR1 SGHRS and CDR2 YFSETQ. The CDR3 loop spans 14 amino acids. CDR3 sequence: CASQTVPAGETQYF. The CDR3 DNA follows: TGCGCCAGCCAAACTGTACCGGCAGGGGAGACCCAGTACTTC.

The chain couples TRBV7-2 to TRBJ2-1; 13 bases fit TRBD2. This CDR3 has 17 residues. Per the germline V gene, CDR1 is SGHTA and CDR2 is FQGNSA. V shed 1 base, J shed 4 bases, and the junction held 4 bases outside the gene matches. The CDR3 DNA is TGTGCCAGCAGCTTAGACGGACTAGCGGGAGCGTACAATGAGCAGTTCTTC. Protein: CASSLDGLAGAYNEQFF.